These T cell receptor beta chains were read from a single sample in a study of OX40 agonist ivuxolimab in advanced cancers. Data came from immunoSEQ multiplex PCR; TCRdb stores just in-frame clones and leaves some out. This sample yields approximately 68,000 clones, of which roughly 83% are seen a single time; 2.1% belongs to the top ten. The input for sequencing was CD4+ or CD8+ T cells sorted from blood, taken in a trial of the OX40 agonist ivuxolimab. These receptors were obtained from an adult with an advanced solid tumor such as melanoma, head and neck, liver or kidney cancer. The CDR3 runs from the conserved cysteine through the conserved F or W. The D gene is left open where the match is weak. Where a row states a size, it is once, few, many or the class of an expanded clone; other rows omit it.

NA,NA,TRBV30,CAWKGLSSYNSPLHF
NA,NA,TRBV5-4,CASNDRSSGNTIYF
NA,NA,TRBV11-2,CASPPEAGMVKNIQYF
NA,NA,TRBV7-6,CASSLRSGGASNQPQHF
NA,TRBD1,TRBV2,CASSEVRTGVRRYF
NA,TRBD1,TRBV29-1,CSVGGQGVSEQYF
once,NA,TRBV5-1,CASSLRGDLSEQYF
NA,NA,TRBV10-2,CASRPDYEQYF
NA,NA,TRBV7-2,CASSLEGKSGSYNSPLHF
NA,NA,TRBV19,CASSIWVRDRNTEAFF
NA,NA,TRBV28,CASSQGGTGGYEQYF